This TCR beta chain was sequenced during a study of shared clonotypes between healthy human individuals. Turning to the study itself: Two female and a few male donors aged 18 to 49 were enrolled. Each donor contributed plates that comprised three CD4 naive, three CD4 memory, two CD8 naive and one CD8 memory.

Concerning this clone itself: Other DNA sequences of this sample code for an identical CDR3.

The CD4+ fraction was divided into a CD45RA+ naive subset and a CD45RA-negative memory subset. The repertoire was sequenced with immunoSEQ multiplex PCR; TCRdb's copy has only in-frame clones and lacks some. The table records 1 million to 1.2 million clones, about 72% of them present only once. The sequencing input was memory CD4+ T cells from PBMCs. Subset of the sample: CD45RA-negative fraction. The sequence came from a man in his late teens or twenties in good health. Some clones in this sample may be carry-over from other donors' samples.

The CDR3 here is CASSLGGGDTEAFF. CDR3 DNA: TGCGCCAGCAGCTTGGGCGGAGGGGACACTGAAGCTTTCTTT. This sequence joins TRBV5-1 and TRBJ1-1, with D possibly TRBD1 on 5 matching bases. CDR3 length equals 14 residues. Between the trimmed V and J ends, which lost 0 bases and 3 bases, there was a span of 9 bases. Germline values: CDR1 SGHRS, CDR2 YFSETQ.